This passage covers 18 T cell receptor beta chains from one sample sequenced in a study of breast tumors, draining lymph nodes, adjacent tissues. TCRdb itself ran the multiplex PCR reads through MiXCR, one entry per CDR3 protein. This sample carries under 300,000 distinct CDR3 sequences, less than 45% of them seen once, and the ten largest clones take 3% to 4%. Breast cancer patients provided tissue from their axillary draining lymph nodes. The sequencing input was axillary lymph node tissue. These receptors were obtained from a female donor with breast cancer. Some clones in this sample may be carry-over from other donors' samples.

CDR3 protein: CASSVTGSSYNSPLHF. CDR3 in DNA: TGTGCCAGCAGTGTCACAGGGAGCTCCTATAATTCACCCCTCCACTTT. The J gene is TRBJ1-6, the V gene TRBV27, with TRBD1 as a possible D gene (6 bases). This CDR3 contains 16 residues. V gave up 5 bases and J gave up 0 bases, with 11 bases separating them. The germline V gene encodes CDR1 MNHEY and CDR2 SMNVEV (reference sequence).

The table lists this clonotype with many counts. The chain employs TRBV19 and TRBJ1-3, with unresolved D. V lost 2 bases, J lost 0 bases, and 14 bases lay in between. Germline values: CDR1 LNHDA, CDR2 SQIVND (reference sequence). There are 17 residues in the CDR3. CDR3 DNA sequence: TGTGCCAGTAGTATAAGTACGACTGGGGACTCTGGAAACACCATATATTTT. Translated, it gives CASSISTTGDSGNTIYF.

For this clonotype: This sequence may be a read error, since a much larger clone differs from it by one base. This chain uses TRBV4-1 with TRBJ1-4; the D is unclear. Trimming shortened V by 1 base and J by 4 bases, and 10 bases separated the two germline ends. Germline V gene data show CDR1 as MGHRA and CDR2 as YSYEKL. The CDR3 extends over 15 amino acids. The chain's CDR3 is CASSQGAGFNEKLFF. In DNA, the CDR3 is TGCGCCAGCAGCCAAGGGGCAGGATTTAATGAAAAACTGTTTTTT.

The chain joins TRBV10-3 to TRBJ1-6, with a possible D match to TRBD1 (6 bases). V was cut by 10 bases and J by 5 bases, with 18 bases left in between. The CDR3 totals 15 residues. Germline CDR1 ENHRY, CDR2 SYGVKD. The CDR3 DNA reads as TGTGCCACCCGTGACGCGGACAGAAATAATTCACCCCTCCACTTT. Its translation is CATRDADRNNSPLHF.

This clonotype was recorded many times. The CDR3 loop reads CSAGGVRDTASQETQYF. The CDR3 nucleotides read TGCAGTGCTGGGGGGGTGAGGGACACCGCGAGCCAAGAGACCCAGTACTTC. The chain employs TRBV20-1 and TRBJ2-5; perhaps TRBD2 as D (7 bases). This CDR3 is built from 17 residues. V lost 5 bases to trimming and J lost 1 base, with 23 bases between them. Germline values: CDR1 DFQATT, CDR2 SNEGSKA (reference sequence).

This clonotype has ten or more counts. The chain combines TRBV2 with TRBJ1-6; D perhaps matches TRBD1 (6 bases). Trimming left V 3 bases short and J 9 bases short, with 15 bases between. Germline CDR1 and CDR2: SNHLY and FYNNEI. This CDR3 comprises 15 residues. The chain's CDR3 is CASSEGGYLGSPLHF. The CDR3 DNA sequence: TGTGCCAGCAGTGAGGGGGGCTACCTTGGTTCACCCCTCCACTTT.

The table lists this clonotype with many counts. This chain links TRBV24-1 with TRBJ2-2; D is unresolved. Between the trimmed V and J ends, which lost 5 bases and 5 bases, there was a span of 5 bases. The CDR3 runs 12 residues. Per the germline V gene, CDR1 is KGHDR and CDR2 is SFDVKD. The DNA for the CDR3 is TGTGCCACCAGTGCAGCGACCGGGGAGCTGTTTTTT. Translating it yields CATSAATGELFF.

This clonotype has ten or more counts. The chain links TRBV11-2 to TRBJ1-2; D unresolved. Germline V CDR1 and CDR2: SGHAT, FQNNGV. The CDR3 has 14 amino acids. Trimming took 1 base from V and 6 from J, leaving 12 bases between them. CDR3 DNA sequence: TGTGCCAGCAGCTTAGGGGGTCGCGGGGATGGCTACACCTTC. Its protein product is CASSLGGRGDGYTF.

This clonotype has at least ten counts. CDR3 loop: CASSYGLSGANVLTF. CDR3 bases: TGTGCCAGCAGTTACGGGCTCTCTGGGGCCAACGTCCTGACTTTC. The rearrangement joins TRBV6-5 to TRBJ2-6; D is uncertain. Germline V gene sequence: CDR1 MNHEY, CDR2 SVGAGI. V was pared by 2 bases and J by 0 bases, with 5 bases between. CDR3 length: 15 residues.

This clonotype was seen only a few times. A read error is possible here, since a much larger clone lies one base away. This chain joins TRBV11-2 and TRBJ1-4; D call uncertain. The CDR3 sequence is 16 residues long. With 0 bases removed from V and 10 bases from J, the gap between germline ends came to 18 bases. The germline V gene has CDR1 SGHAT and CDR2 FQNNGV. The CDR3 sequence is CASSLETGATFGKLFF. The CDR3, as DNA: TGTGCCAGCAGCTTAGAAACCGGCGCGACATTTGGAAAACTGTTTTTT.

V and J are TRBV6-5 and TRBJ1-5; 7 bases line up with TRBD1. Germline-derived CDR1 and CDR2 are MNHEY and SVGAGI. The CDR3 is made up of 13 amino acids. Germline trimming cut 7 bases from V and 5 bases from J; bases unmatched to any gene: 5. The CDR3 DNA is TGTGCCAGCAAACAGGGGCCCTATCAGCCCCAGCATTTT. This sequence encodes CASKQGPYQPQHF.

This clonotype was counted at least ten times. J is TRBJ1-4 and V is TRBV7-9; no clear D gene. Trimming shortened V by 1 base and J by 5 bases, and 5 bases separated the two germline ends. The CDR3 loop spans 13 amino acids. Looked up from germline, CDR1 is SEHNR and CDR2 is FQNEAQ (reference sequence). The CDR3 here is CASSLDTNEKLFF. In DNA, the CDR3 is TGTGCCAGCAGCTTAGATACAAATGAAAAACTGTTTTTT.

There are many counts of this clonotype. The V and J genes are TRBV7-2 and TRBJ2-1; D is perhaps TRBD2 (5 bases). Deletions cut 5 bases from V and 5 bases from J, with 19 bases between. Germline CDR1 is SGHTA and CDR2 is FQGNSA. This CDR3 has 16 residues. The CDR3: CASSLGPGRGNNEQFF. CDR3 coding DNA: TGTGCCAGCAGCCTGGGTCCGGGCCGGGGTAACAATGAGCAGTTCTTC.

The J gene is TRBJ1-3, the V gene TRBV6-1; maybe TRBD1 (5 bases). The CDR3 is 14 residues long. The germline V and J ends were trimmed by 7 bases and 10 bases, with 20 bases remaining between them. Germline CDR1 is MNHNS and CDR2 is SASEGT. The CDR3 protein is CASTEGTSRETIYF. DNA for the CDR3: TGTGCCAGCACTGAGGGGACTAGCAGAGAGACCATATATTTT.

The V gene is TRBV12-5, the J gene TRBJ2-7; D is uncertain. The CDR3 runs to 11 residues. V lost 2 bases, J lost 5 bases, and 4 bases lay in between. Germline CDR1 and CDR2: LGHNT and FRNRAP. The CDR3 reads CASGLKNEQYF. CDR3 coding DNA: TGTGCTAGTGGTTTGAAGAACGAGCAGTACTTC. Based on the CDR3 plus reference TRBV12-5 and TRBJ2-7, the full variable domain is DARVTQTPRHKVTEMGQEVTMRCQPILGHNTVFWYRQTMMQGLELLAYFRNRAPLDDSGMPKDRFSAEMPDATLATLKIQPSEPRDSAVYFCASGLKNEQYFGPGTRLTVT.

The table lists this clonotype with many counts. The rearrangement joins TRBV19 to TRBJ1-5, with TRBD1 matching 7 bases. Germline values: CDR1 LNHDA, CDR2 SQIVND (reference sequence). With V trimmed by 3 bases and J by 2 bases, 1 base remained unmatched. This CDR3 is 14 amino acids long. As DNA, the CDR3 is TGTGCCAGTAGTATCACAGGGGGCAATCAGCCCCAGCATTTT. Translated, it gives CASSITGGNQPQHF.

This clonotype was found many times. The chain is built from TRBV10-3 and TRBJ2-5; a weak D match, TRBD2 (7 bases). The CDR3 has 14 residues. The V gene lost 3 bases and the J gene lost 5 bases, with 13 bases spanning the gap. Germline CDR1 reads ENHRY; CDR2 reads SYGVKD. CDR3 sequence reads: CAISEGGGIETQYF. Written as DNA, the CDR3 is TGTGCCATCAGTGAAGGGGGGGGTATCGAGACCCAGTACTTC.

This clonotype was counted many times. The chain is built from TRBV29-1 and TRBJ1-4, with a weak D call TRBD1 (5 bases). Trimming took off 8 bases at V and 1 base at J, with 17 bases between the two ends. The V gene's germline CDR1 is SQVTM and CDR2 ANQGSEA. The CDR3 consists of 15 residues. The chain's CDR3 is CSFQGVGGTNEKLFF. CDR3 nucleotide sequence: TGCAGCTTCCAGGGAGTGGGAGGAACTAATGAAAAACTGTTTTTT. The whole variable domain, remainder taken from reference TRBV29-1 and TRBJ1-4, is SAVISQKPSRDICQRGTSLTIQCQVDSQVTMMFWYRQQPGQSLTLIATANQGSEATYESGFVIDKFPISRPNLTFSTLTVSNMSPEDSSIYLCSFQGVGGTNEKLFFGSGTQLSVL.